This T cell receptor beta chain was obtained from a study of T cell changes during pregnancy in multiple sclerosis. TCRdb's copy holds only in-frame clones and misses some; the assay was immunoSEQ multiplex PCR. The sample includes about 97,000 clones, 75% to 95% of them seen just once. The CDR3 contains 17 residues. With 0 bases removed from V and 5 bases from J, the gap between germline ends came to 16 bases. Germline V CDR1 and CDR2: SGHDN, FVKESK. Sample: peripheral blood, taken in the second trimester of pregnancy. The origin of this receptor is a female donor with multiple sclerosis, enrolled in a pregnancy study. This chain connects TRBV14 to TRBJ2-2, with D possibly TRBD2 on 6 matching bases. CDR3 nucleotides: TGTGCCAGCAGCCAAGATTGGAGAAGCGGGTGGACCGGGGAGCTGTTTTTT. Protein product: CASSQDWRSGWTGELFF.